These 9 T cell receptor beta chains were sequenced from one sample in a study of long-term antiretroviral therapy in people with HIV. Sequencing used immunoSEQ v3.0 at survey level. Repertoires were generated with immunoSEQ multiplex PCR, while TCRdb's copy carries only in-frame clones and drops some. The profile shows some 26,000 clones, about 81% of them singletons. Sequenced material: unsorted PBMCs, taken 2.9 years after starting antiretroviral therapy. These receptors came from a man in his fifties or sixties with HIV.

This chain connects TRBV4-1 to TRBJ2-1; TRBD2 is a possible D gene (7 bases). CDR3 length: 17 amino acids. Trimming shortened V by 3 bases and J by 4 bases, and 19 bases separated the two germline ends. Per the germline V gene, CDR1 is MGHRA and CDR2 is YSYEKL. The CDR3 here is CASSHPGSGDTYNEQFF. In DNA, the CDR3 is TGCGCCAGCAGCCACCCAGGAAGCGGGGACACATACAATGAGCAGTTCTTC.

This sequence joins TRBV27 and TRBJ1-6, with TRBD1 identical over 12 bases. The germline CDR1 and CDR2 sequences are MNHEY and SMNVEV (reference sequence). The CDR3 sequence is 15 residues long. V was pared by 4 bases and J by 7 bases, with 2 bases of the junction left unmatched. The CDR3 nucleotides read TGTGCCAGCAGTTACGGGACAGGGGGCAATTCACCCCTCCACTTT. This translates into CASSYGTGGNSPLHF.

The chain couples TRBV6-1 to TRBJ2-3; no definite D call. This CDR3 has 14 amino acids. Germline lookup yields CDR1 MNHNS and CDR2 SASEGT. The V end lost 5 bases, the J end lost 6 bases, and 15 bases lay between the germline ends. CDR3 sequence: CASSREQLGDTQYF. The CDR3 nucleotides are TGTGCCAGCAGTCGTGAACAGTTGGGTGATACGCAGTATTTT.

J is TRBJ1-2 and V is TRBV2; D possibly corresponds to TRBD1 (6 bases). Trimming pared 8 bases from V and 3 bases from J, leaving 13 bases between. CDR3 length equals 13 residues. The germline CDR1 and CDR2 sequences are SNHLY and FYNNEI. CDR3 residues: CASFRDNHYGYTF. CDR3 sequence (DNA): TGTGCCAGCTTTAGGGACAACCACTATGGCTACACCTTC. Drawing the rest from reference TRBV2 and TRBJ1-2, the complete variable domain is EPEVTQTPSHQVTQMGQEVILRCVPISNHLYFYWYRQILGQKVEFLVSFYNNEISEKSEIFDDQFSVERPDGSNFTLKIRSTKLEDSAMYFCASFRDNHYGYTFGSGTRLTVV.

J is TRBJ2-3 and V is TRBV5-1, with TRBD1 matching over 7 bases. The trim removed 4 bases at V and 1 base at J, leaving 3 bases unmatched. The CDR3 spans 14 residues. CDR1 and CDR2 (germline): SGHRS, YFSETQ. The CDR3 sequence: CASSPGQGTDTQYF. DNA of the CDR3: TGCGCCAGCAGCCCCGGACAGGGCACAGATACGCAGTATTTT.

In the case of this clone: The junction departs from the called germline gene at one end, perhaps through a read error. The V and J genes are TRBV5-1 and TRBJ2-1; TRBD1 agrees at 12 bases. CDR1 is SGHRS and CDR2 is YFSETQ in the germline V gene. This CDR3 has 14 amino acids. The CDR3 loop is CASSLTGDRGRWIF. CDR3 coding DNA: TGCGCCAGCAGCTTGACCGGGGACAGGGGGCGTTGGATCTTC.

This clone was seen only once. The chain employs TRBV28 and TRBJ2-7, with TRBD1 matching over 8 bases. V gave up 3 bases and J gave up 5 bases; unmatched junction bases: 6. Germline assignment: CDR1 MDHEN and CDR2 SYDVKM. This CDR3 contains 14 residues. CDR3 DNA: TGTGCCAGCAGTTTGGTCCAGGGGGCACACGAGCAGTACTTC. It encodes CASSLVQGAHEQYF.

Only a few counts were recorded for this clone. The V gene is TRBV5-1, the J gene TRBJ2-1; 7 positions match TRBD2. Germline-derived CDR1 and CDR2 are SGHRS and YFSETQ. V shed 1 base, J shed 5 bases, and the junction held 6 bases outside the gene matches. The CDR3 spans 15 residues. CDR3: CASSLWLAVDNEQFF. The CDR3 nucleotides are TGCGCCAGCAGCTTGTGGCTAGCGGTAGACAATGAGCAGTTCTTC.

The J gene is TRBJ1-6, the V gene TRBV19, with D unresolved. V lost 10 bases and J lost 10, with 17 bases in between. The germline V gene has CDR1 LNHDA and CDR2 SQIVND (reference sequence). The CDR3 has 13 residues. CDR3 region: CATTQAVGSPLHF. CDR3 bases: TGTGCCACCACTCAAGCGGTCGGCTCACCCCTCCACTTT.